Below, 16 T cell receptor beta chains from the same sample are listed, as sequenced in a study of cytomegalovirus exposure and HLA in healthy donors. Use of 60 Vbeta and 13 Jbeta primers characterized the PCR. This table comes from immunoSEQ multiplex PCR, and its TCRdb copy is limited to in-frame clones, with some not included. The table lists 150,000 to 180,000 clones, around 74% of them singletons. The sample was PBMCs. These receptor sequences come from a man aged 18 to 29 in good health and CMV-seronegative.

The rearrangement links TRBV25-1 to TRBJ1-4, with a tentative D call TRBD1 (6 bases). The germline V gene has CDR1 MGHDK and CDR2 SYGVNS. The CDR3 contains 15 residues. The germline V and J ends were trimmed by 1 base and 0 bases, with 6 bases remaining between them. The CDR3 sequence is CASSEWTATNEKLFF. The CDR3 DNA reads TGTGCCAGCAGTGAATGGACAGCAACTAATGAAAAACTGTTTTTT.

A single count supports this clone. The CDR3: CASSSQGTAWDSPLHF. Here the CDR3 DNA reads TGTGCCAGCAGCTCACAAGGGACAGCTTGGGATTCACCCCTCCACTTT. The chain employs TRBV7-6 and TRBJ1-6; 7 nucleotides align to TRBD1. V lost 4 bases, J lost 8 bases, and 11 bases stayed unmatched. Germline values: CDR1 SGHVS, CDR2 FNYEAQ. The CDR3 length is 16 residues.

The rearrangement joins TRBV27 to TRBJ1-6; 8 nucleotides line up with TRBD1. The germline gives CDR1 MNHEY, CDR2 SMNVEV (reference sequence). CDR3 length: 16 residues. V lost 6 bases and J lost 6; bases outside the gene matches: 10. CDR3: CASSRKGDRGNSPLHF. The CDR3 nucleotides are TGTGCCAGCAGCCGAAAGGGAGACAGGGGTAATTCACCCCTCCACTTT.

The rearrangement links TRBV6-1 to TRBJ1-2; weak D call: TRBD1 (5 bases). This CDR3 spans 14 amino acids. Germline V gene sequence: CDR1 MNHNS, CDR2 SASEGT. The V end was cut by 0 bases, the J end by 4 bases, with 9 bases between. CDR3 residues: CASSEAGGGYGYTF. CDR3 coding DNA: TGTGCCAGCAGTGAAGCGGGGGGTGGCTATGGCTACACCTTC.

The chain has TRBV6-1 and TRBJ1-1, with D unclear. This CDR3 is built from 14 residues. Germline CDR1 reads MNHNS; CDR2 reads SASEGT. Between the trimmed V and J ends, which lost 3 bases and 1 base, there was a span of 9 bases. The CDR3 loop reads CASSERNRNTEAFF. The CDR3 bases are TGTGCCAGCAGTGAGAGGAACCGGAACACTGAAGCTTTCTTT.

This chain links TRBV11-1 with TRBJ2-7; 7 bases fit TRBD2. Germline lookup yields CDR1 SGHAT and CDR2 FQDESV (reference sequence). V was pared by 5 bases and J by 0 bases, with 10 bases of the junction left unmatched. The CDR3 length is 16 residues. DNA of the CDR3: TGTGCCAGCAGCCCGCCGGGACTAACTTCCTCCTACGAGCAGTACTTC. Translating it yields CASSPPGLTSSYEQYF.

There are a few counts of this clone. In nucleotides, the CDR3 is TGTGCCAGCAGCTTACGGGACAGGCAAGGGGCCCAGTACTTC. Translated: CASSLRDRQGAQYF. The chain uses TRBV14 and TRBJ2-5; TRBD1 matches 8 bases. CDR1 and CDR2 from the germline V gene are SGHDN and FVKESK. With 5 bases clipped from V and 9 bases from J, the junction kept 11 bases outside the gene matches. This CDR3 comprises 14 residues.

The chain's CDR3 is CASRPLGRTYGYTF. The CDR3 region has the DNA TGTGCCAGCAGGCCACTAGGACGGACCTATGGCTACACCTTC. J is TRBJ1-2 and V is TRBV6-1; no definite D call. Trimming removed 6 bases at V and 4 bases at J, with 15 bases between. This CDR3 has 14 residues. Per germline, CDR1 MNHNS and CDR2 SASEGT.

The gene calls are TRBV6-1 and TRBJ2-7; tentatively, D is TRBD1 (5 bases). Germline V lookup: CDR1 MNHNS, CDR2 SASEGT. The ends were cut back, 11 bases at V and 3 bases at J, with 11 bases in the middle. The CDR3 totals 11 residues. DNA for the CDR3: TGTGCCGCAAGACAGTACTACGAGCAGTACGTC. Translated, it gives CAARQYYEQYV.

The V call is TRBV5-6, the J call TRBJ1-1, with 9 bases identical to TRBD1. V trimming: 4 bases; J trimming: 8 bases; junction bases outside the gene matches: 6. Germline V gene data show CDR1 as SGHDT and CDR2 as YYEEEE. This CDR3 region has 13 residues. CDR3 protein: CASSPGTGLEAFF. CDR3 nucleotides: TGTGCCAGCAGCCCGGGGACAGGGCTAGAAGCTTTCTTT.

This clone was counted a single time. The V call is TRBV5-4, the J call TRBJ2-5; D call uncertain. The germline V gene has CDR1 SGHNT and CDR2 YYREEE (reference sequence). This CDR3 comprises 13 residues. Deletions cut 0 bases from V and 1 base from J, with 4 bases between. The CDR3 bases are TGTGCCAGCAGCTTGGCCTCCCAAGAGACCCAGTACTTC. This encodes CASSLASQETQYF. Full variable domain (remainder filled in from reference TRBV5-4 and TRBJ2-5): ETGVTQSPTHLIKTRGQQVTLRCSSQSGHNTVSWYQQALGQGPQFIFQYYREEENGRGNFPPRFSGLQFPNYSSELNVNALELDDSALYLCASSLASQETQYFGPGTRLLVL.

The genes are TRBV18 and TRBJ1-1; D perhaps matches TRBD1 (6 bases). Germline values: CDR1 KGHSH, CDR2 LQKENI. The V and J ends lost 3 bases and 3 bases respectively, with 11 bases between them. The CDR3 runs to 14 residues. This CDR3 reads CASSPTGRDTEAFF. As DNA, the CDR3 is TGTGCCAGCTCACCTACAGGGAGGGACACTGAAGCTTTCTTT. The full variable domain, completed using reference TRBV18 and TRBJ1-1, is NAGVMQNPRHLVRRRGQEARLRCSPMKGHSHVYWYRQLPEEGLKFMVYLQKENIIDESGMPKERFSAEFPKEGPSILRIQQVVRGDSAAYFCASSPTGRDTEAFFGQGTRLTVV.

This clone showed up just once. Germline and junction disagree at one end, which may indicate a read error. The genes are TRBV7-2 and TRBJ2-4, with a weak D call TRBD2 (5 bases). This CDR3 is built from 12 residues. Germline values: CDR1 SGHTA, CDR2 FQGNSA. For the CDR3, the DNA is TGTGCCAGCAGCTTAGGTTGGGGAGCCTTGGACTTC. It specifies CASSLGWGALDF.

The rearrangement links TRBV18 to TRBJ2-2, with D unclear. Germline V gene data show CDR1 as KGHSH and CDR2 as LQKENI. The CDR3 spans 12 residues. The V end lost 2 bases, the J end lost 5 bases, and 3 bases lay between the germline ends. The CDR3 sequence: CASSPETGELFF. CDR3 sequence (DNA): TGTGCCAGCTCACCAGAGACCGGGGAGCTGTTTTTT.

The sample holds one count of this clone. The V gene is TRBV2, the J gene TRBJ1-1; D is unclear. Germline V gene lookup returns CDR1 SNHLY and CDR2 FYNNEI. CDR3 size: 14 residues. The V end was cut by 4 bases, the J end by 5 bases, with 14 bases between. This CDR3 reads CASSVEGRETEAFF. As DNA, the CDR3 is TGTGCCAGCAGTGTAGAGGGCCGAGAGACTGAAGCTTTCTTT.

The chain is built from TRBV23-1 and TRBJ2-2; D is ambiguous. TRBV23-1 is sorted into the ORF group, with uncertain function. The CDR3 length is 14 residues. V gave up 3 bases and J gave up 6 bases, with 11 bases separating them. The CDR3 loop reads CASSHTENSGELFF. The CDR3 nucleotides are TGCGCCAGCAGTCACACTGAAAACTCCGGGGAGCTGTTTTTT.